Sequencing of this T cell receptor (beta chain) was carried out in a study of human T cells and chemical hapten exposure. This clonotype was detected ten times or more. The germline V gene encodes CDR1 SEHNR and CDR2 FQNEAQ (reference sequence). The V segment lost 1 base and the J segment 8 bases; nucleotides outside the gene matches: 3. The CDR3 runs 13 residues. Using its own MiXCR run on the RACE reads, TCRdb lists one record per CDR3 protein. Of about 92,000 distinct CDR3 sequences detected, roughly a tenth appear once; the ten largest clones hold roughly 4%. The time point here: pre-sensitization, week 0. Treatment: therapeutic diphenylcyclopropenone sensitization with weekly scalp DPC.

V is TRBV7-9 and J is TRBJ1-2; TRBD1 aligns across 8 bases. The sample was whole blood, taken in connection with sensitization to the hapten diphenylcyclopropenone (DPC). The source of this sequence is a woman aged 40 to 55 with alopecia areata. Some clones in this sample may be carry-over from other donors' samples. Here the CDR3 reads CASSLEDRGGYTF. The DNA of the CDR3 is TGTGCCAGCAGCTTAGAAGACAGGGGAGGCTACACCTTC.